This entry lists 28 T cell receptor beta chains sequenced from one sample in a study of T-cell memory formation after mild COVID-19. TCRdb re-analysed the 5' RACE reads in MiXCR, keeping a single row per CDR3 protein. The top ten hold approximately 26% of the sample, which has 92,000 or so distinct CDR3 sequences, about 13% seen once. What was sequenced was PBMCs or a T cell subset sorted from them (not recorded which). Source of these receptors: an adult woman who had mild COVID-19 (a few samples of this study predate the infection). Cell type and time point are not known.

This clonotype was observed a few times. V gene TRBV20-1 combines with J gene TRBJ2-7, with D possibly being TRBD1 or TRBD2 (5 bases each). V gave up 4 bases and J gave up 3 bases, with 13 bases separating them. CDR1 and CDR2 (germline): DFQATT, SNEGSKA (reference sequence). The CDR3 consists of 13 residues. CDR3 DNA: TGCAGTGCTACTTCGGGACGAGACTACGAGCAGTACTTC. It encodes CSATSGRDYEQYF.

A few counts support this clonotype. V is TRBV2 and J is TRBJ2-7, with D maybe TRBD1 (6 bases). Germline V gene sequence: CDR1 SNHLY, CDR2 FYNNEI. V lost 3 bases to trimming and J lost 3 bases, with 15 bases between them. The CDR3 is 15 residues long. The CDR3 loop reads CASSEGAFPLYEQYF. The CDR3 DNA reads TGTGCCAGCAGTGAGGGGGCCTTCCCTCTCTACGAGCAGTACTTC.

This clonotype showed up many times. It may be a read error: a sequence one base away is much more abundant. This rearrangement joins TRBV11-2 to TRBJ2-7; 8 nucleotides line up with TRBD2. Germline V gene lookup returns CDR1 SGHAT and CDR2 FQNNGV. J was trimmed by 5 bases and V by 4 bases; bases with no gene match: 10. The CDR3 has 15 residues. The CDR3 sequence: CASSSPRAGVHEQYF. The CDR3 region has the DNA TGTGCCAGCAGCTCACCTAGAGCGGGAGTCCACGAGCAGTACTTC.

DNA for the CDR3: TGCAGCGTCACCTCGGGACAGGTGGGCACTGAAGCTTTCTTT. It translates to CSVTSGQVGTEAFF. The gene calls are TRBV29-1 and TRBJ1-1, with 8 bases fitting TRBD1. The V segment lost 6 bases and the J segment 4 bases; nucleotides outside the gene matches: 10. The CDR3 extends over 14 amino acids. The germline V gene encodes CDR1 SQVTM and CDR2 ANQGSEA.

CDR3 sequence reads: CASSLVGAGGNQPQHF. The CDR3 bases are TGTGCCAGCAGCTTGGTGGGGGCGGGGGGAAACCAGCCCCAGCATTTT. This chain links TRBV5-5 with TRBJ1-5, with D possibly being TRBD1 (6 bases). Germline V gene lookup returns CDR1 SGHKS and CDR2 YYEKEE (reference sequence). This CDR3 region has 16 residues. The V gene lost 0 bases and the J gene lost 7 bases, with 17 bases spanning the gap.

The V and J genes are TRBV9 and TRBJ1-1, with unresolved D. This CDR3 region has 10 residues. Germline CDR1 reads SGDLS; CDR2 reads YYNGEE. V dropped 4 bases and J dropped 7 bases, with 5 bases sitting between them. CDR3 DNA: TGTGCCAGCAGCCCGGTTGAAGCTTTCTTT. Encoded protein: CASSPVEAFF.

This clonotype was picked up a small number of times. The chain employs TRBV29-1 and TRBJ1-3; D is unclear. Looked up from germline, CDR1 is SQVTM and CDR2 is ANQGSEA. V was trimmed by 1 base and J by 9 bases, leaving 10 bases between them. CDR3 length: 12 residues. The CDR3 DNA reads TGCAGCGTTGAAGCAGATATGGGCACCATATATTTT. Translated, it gives CSVEADMGTIYF.

There are a few counts of this clonotype. V gene TRBV27 combines with J gene TRBJ2-3, with 8 bases matching TRBD2. Germline CDR1 and CDR2: MNHEY and SMNVEV (reference sequence). CDR3 size: 15 residues. V lost 10 bases to trimming and J lost 6 bases; unmatched junction nucleotides: 15. For the CDR3, the DNA is TGTGCCACGTCGCGGGGGGTCTTTTTAGGTGATACGCAGTATTTT. It specifies CATSRGVFLGDTQYF.

This chain links TRBV19 with TRBJ1-1; D gene ambiguous. The germline V gene has CDR1 LNHDA and CDR2 SQIVND (reference sequence). The CDR3 is 13 amino acids. Trimming took off 3 bases at V and 3 bases at J, with 8 bases between the two ends. This chain's CDR3 is CASSIEWDTEAFF. The CDR3 bases are TGTGCCAGTAGTATCGAGTGGGACACTGAAGCTTTCTTT. Full variable domain (missing parts from reference TRBV19 and TRBJ1-1): DGGITQSPKYLFRKEGQNVTLSCEQNLNHDAMYWYRQDPGQGLRLIYYSQIVNDFQKGDIAEGYSVSREKKESFPLTVTSAQKNPTAFYLCASSIEWDTEAFFGQGTRLTVV.

The chain joins TRBV2 to TRBJ1-5; D unresolved. This CDR3 has 18 residues. The germline CDR1 and CDR2 sequences are SNHLY and FYNNEI. V gave up 6 bases and J gave up 3 bases, with 24 bases separating them. CDR3 amino acids: CASSPSGQAGFFNQPQHF. The CDR3 DNA follows: TGTGCCAGCAGCCCCTCCGGCCAGGCGGGATTTTTCAATCAGCCCCAGCATTTT.

In its sample, this clonotype was seen a few times. The rearrangement joins TRBV7-3 to TRBJ2-7, with D tentatively TRBD1 or TRBD2 (5 bases each). Trimming cost V 1 base and J 5 bases, with 12 bases left between them. The CDR3 consists of 14 residues. From germline, CDR1 is SGHTA and CDR2 FQGTGA. The CDR3 loop is CASSLRGSGDEQYF. DNA for the CDR3: TGTGCCAGCAGCTTAAGGGGGAGTGGTGACGAGCAGTACTTC.

This rearrangement joins TRBV6-5 to TRBJ2-7, with D perhaps matching TRBD1 (6 bases). V lost 6 bases, J lost 1 base, and 16 bases lay in between. Looked up from germline, CDR1 is MNHEY and CDR2 is SVGAGI. This CDR3 region has 15 residues. The CDR3 DNA sequence: TGTGCCAGCAGCTTAGACAGGCAGGAGTCCTACGAGCAGTACTTC. Translated: CASSLDRQESYEQYF.

This clonotype has just a few counts. This rearrangement joins TRBV12-3 or TRBV12-4 to TRBJ1-3, with D possibly being TRBD1 (5 bases). The CDR3 is 17 amino acids. Trimming stripped 0 bases from V and 2 bases from J, with 14 bases between. CDR3 loop: CASSLAGGVLAGNTIYF. CDR3 nucleotide sequence: TGTGCCAGCAGTTTAGCGGGGGGGGTCCTGGCTGGAAACACCATATATTTT.

This clonotype has only a few counts. The chain couples TRBV7-8 to TRBJ2-1, with 7 bases identical to TRBD1. Germline assignment: CDR1 SGHVS and CDR2 FQNEAQ. CDR3 length: 16 residues. The ends lost 4 bases at V and 4 bases at J; junction bases unmatched: 10. The CDR3: CASSSRTGESYNEQFF. In nucleotides, the CDR3 is TGTGCCAGCAGCTCGAGGACAGGAGAATCTTACAATGAGCAGTTCTTC.

There are many counts of this clonotype. Compared with germline, one end of the junction differs, possibly owing to a read error. The rearrangement joins TRBV7-9 to TRBJ2-3; a weak D match, TRBD2 (5 bases). The CDR3 contains 14 residues. The germline CDR1 and CDR2 sequences are SEHNR and FQNEAQ (reference sequence). The CDR3 bases are TGTGCCAGCAGTTTAGTAGCGAGCACAGATACGCAGTATTTT. Amino acid sequence: CASSLVASTDTQYF.

The J gene is TRBJ1-2, the V gene TRBV5-6; D call uncertain. Germline assignment: CDR1 SGHDT and CDR2 YYEEEE. V dropped 0 bases and J dropped 0 bases, with 9 bases sitting between them. The CDR3 has 15 amino acids. In nucleotides, the CDR3 is TGTGCCAGCAGCTTGGACTGGGGAGCTAACTATGGCTACACCTTC. Translating it yields CASSLDWGANYGYTF.

Only a few counts were recorded for this clonotype. The CDR3 DNA reads TGTGCCAGCAGCTTAGGCCCCACCGCTGGGTACTTC. Its translation: CASSLGPTAGYF. This chain links TRBV11-2 with TRBJ2-7; D is undetermined. This CDR3 has 12 residues. V dropped 1 base and J dropped 12 bases, with 13 bases sitting between them. Germline V gene data show CDR1 as SGHAT and CDR2 as FQNNGV.

This clonotype has more than one count but fewer than ten. The chain combines TRBV9 with TRBJ2-3; TRBD2 might be the D (6 bases). The CDR3 covers 14 residues. Trimming took 3 bases from V and 0 from J, leaving 8 bases between them. CDR1 and CDR2 (germline): SGDLS, YYNGEE. DNA of the CDR3: TGTGCCAGCAGCGGGGACTCTAGCACAGATACGCAGTATTTT. The encoded protein is CASSGDSSTDTQYF.

The chain combines TRBV18 with TRBJ2-7; D is undetermined. V lost 5 bases to trimming and J lost 2 bases, with 10 bases between them. This CDR3 is built from 13 residues. From germline, CDR1 is KGHSH and CDR2 LQKENI. The CDR3 loop reads CASSEESPYEQYF. CDR3 coding DNA: TGTGCCAGCTCAGAAGAGTCCCCCTACGAGCAGTACTTC.

This clonotype was picked up a small number of times. V and J are TRBV10-2 and TRBJ2-1, with unresolved D. This CDR3 has 14 residues. V was clipped by 4 bases and J by 8 bases, with 15 bases between them. Germline V lookup: CDR1 WSHSY, CDR2 SAAADI. The CDR3 reads CASSARRTIDEQFF. The CDR3 DNA reads TGCGCCAGCAGTGCGAGACGTACTATCGATGAGCAGTTCTTC.

The CDR3 loop reads CASSSDESNEKLFF. CDR3 sequence (DNA): TGTGCCAGCAGCTCCGACGAGTCTAATGAAAAACTGTTTTTT. V is TRBV3-1 and J is TRBJ1-4; D gene uncertain. CDR1 and CDR2 from the germline V gene are LGHDT and YNNKEL (reference sequence). This CDR3 has 14 amino acids. Trimming left V 5 bases short and J 3 bases short, with 10 bases between.

This clonotype was seen only a few times. The rearrangement links TRBV4-3 to TRBJ2-1, with D possibly matching TRBD2 (5 bases). The V and J ends lost 2 bases and 10 bases respectively, with 9 bases between them. CDR3 length: 12 amino acids. Germline loops: CDR1 LGHNA, CDR2 YSLEER. The CDR3 region has the DNA TGCGCCAGCAGCCAATACGGACTCGAGCAGTTCTTC. Its protein product is CASSQYGLEQFF.

This clonotype was found a few times. CDR3 sequence reads: CASSHWDRSYGYTF. CDR3 nucleotides: TGTGCCAGCAGCCATTGGGACCGCTCCTATGGCTACACCTTC. The rearrangement uses TRBV7-9 and TRBJ1-2, with TRBD1 as a possible D gene (5 bases). Germline CDR1 is SEHNR and CDR2 is FQNEAQ (reference sequence). The length of the CDR3 is 14 residues. V was cut by 5 bases and J by 4 bases, with 14 bases left in between.

The genes are TRBV20-1 and TRBJ1-1; D unresolved. The CDR3 contains 13 residues. Germline V gene sequence: CDR1 DFQATT, CDR2 SNEGSKA (reference sequence). With 1 base removed from V and 1 base from J, the gap between germline ends came to 7 bases. The CDR3 sequence is CSARGVGNTEAFF. CDR3 DNA: TGCAGTGCTAGAGGCGTAGGGAACACTGAAGCTTTCTTT.

The chain combines TRBV6-5 with TRBJ2-3; 9 nucleotides line up with TRBD2. The CDR3 has 14 amino acids. With V trimmed by 2 bases and J by 5 bases, 2 bases remained unmatched. Germline assignment: CDR1 MNHEY and CDR2 SVGAGI. The CDR3 protein is CASSYLAGLDTQYF. The CDR3 nucleotides read TGTGCCAGCAGTTACCTAGCGGGGTTAGATACGCAGTATTTT.

This chain connects TRBV6-5 to TRBJ2-1; perhaps TRBD2 as D (6 bases). This CDR3 has 12 amino acids. Trimming shortened V by 7 bases and J by 9 bases, and 13 bases separated the two germline ends. Germline lookup yields CDR1 MNHEY and CDR2 SVGAGI. This CDR3 is CASISLGGEQFF. The CDR3 DNA sequence: TGTGCCAGCATCAGCCTCGGGGGTGAGCAGTTCTTC.

This clonotype was seen ten or more times. The CDR3, as DNA: TGTGCCAGCAGCTTCATCAATGAGCAGTTCTTC. Its protein product is CASSFINEQFF. This chain joins TRBV7-9 and TRBJ2-1; no clear D. Germline CDR1 is SEHNR and CDR2 is FQNEAQ (reference sequence). There are 11 residues in the CDR3. Trimming shortened V by 3 bases and J by 6 bases, and 3 bases separated the two germline ends.

This clonotype was seen a few times. The chain carries TRBV5-1 and TRBJ2-3, with 8 nucleotides matching TRBD1. Germline lookup yields CDR1 SGHRS and CDR2 YFSETQ. Trimming cost V 0 bases and J 2 bases; bases outside gene matches: 5. The CDR3 has 16 amino acids. This CDR3 reads CASSLDRGQDTDTQYF. The CDR3 coding sequence is TGCGCCAGCAGCTTGGATAGGGGACAGGACACAGATACGCAGTATTTT.